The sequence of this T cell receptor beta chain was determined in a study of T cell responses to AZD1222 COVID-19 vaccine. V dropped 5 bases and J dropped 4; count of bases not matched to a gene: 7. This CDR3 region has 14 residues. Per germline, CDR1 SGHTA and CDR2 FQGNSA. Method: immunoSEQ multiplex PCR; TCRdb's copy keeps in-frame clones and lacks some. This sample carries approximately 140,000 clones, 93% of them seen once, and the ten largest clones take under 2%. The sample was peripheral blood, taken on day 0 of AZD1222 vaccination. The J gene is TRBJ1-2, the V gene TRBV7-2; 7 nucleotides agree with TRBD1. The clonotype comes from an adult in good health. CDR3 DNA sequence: TGTGCCAGCAGCCGGGGACAGATCATCTATGGCTACACCTTC. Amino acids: CASSRGQIIYGYTF.